This record looks at one T cell receptor beta chain sequence and its context. Its antigen remains unidentified. The data were obtained in a study of T cell responses to AZD1222 COVID-19 vaccine. Study results and limitations: Baseline seropositivity occurred in only a handful of AZD1222 recipients. Targeting of unmutated variant regions was reportedly seen in nearly half of spike-specific TCRs. Mostly white British, mostly female donors; authors suggested clonal diversity may be underestimated. In all cases, repertoires were sampled only after the peak T cell response.

Here immunoSEQ multiplex PCR was the method, and the copy in TCRdb shows in-frame clones only, minus some. Of about 62,000 clones listed, approximately 90% were seen once; the top ten hold 4.9%. This TCR was sampled from an adult in good health. This material consisted of peripheral blood, taken on day 0 of AZD1222 vaccination.

The CDR3 spells CASSDQGGNSPLHF. As DNA, the CDR3 is TGTGCCAGCAGTGACCAGGGTGGGAATTCACCCCTCCACTTT. The chain employs TRBV6-4 and TRBJ1-6; D might be TRBD1 (5 bases). This CDR3 spans 14 amino acids. The germline V and J ends were trimmed by 2 bases and 7 bases, with 9 bases remaining between them. Germline CDR1 MRHNA, CDR2 SNTAGT.